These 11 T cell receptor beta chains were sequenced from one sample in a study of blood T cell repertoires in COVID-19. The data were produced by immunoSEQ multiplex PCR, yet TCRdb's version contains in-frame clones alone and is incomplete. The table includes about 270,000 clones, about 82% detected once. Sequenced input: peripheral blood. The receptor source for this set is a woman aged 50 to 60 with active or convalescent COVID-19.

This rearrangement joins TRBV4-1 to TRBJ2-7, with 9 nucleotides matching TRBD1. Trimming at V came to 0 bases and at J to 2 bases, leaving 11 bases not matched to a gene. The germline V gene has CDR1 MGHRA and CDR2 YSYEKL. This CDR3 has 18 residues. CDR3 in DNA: TGCGCCAGCAGCCAAGATCTAGCCCTACAGGGGGCCCCCTACGAGCAGTACTTC. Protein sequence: CASSQDLALQGAPYEQYF.

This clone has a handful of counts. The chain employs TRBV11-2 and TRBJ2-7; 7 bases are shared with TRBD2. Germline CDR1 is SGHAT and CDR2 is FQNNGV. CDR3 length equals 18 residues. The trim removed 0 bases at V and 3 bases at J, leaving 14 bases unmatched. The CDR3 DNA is TGTGCCAGCAGCTTAGAAAGAGGATTTTCGGGAGGTAACTACGAGCAGTACTTC. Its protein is CASSLERGFSGGNYEQYF.

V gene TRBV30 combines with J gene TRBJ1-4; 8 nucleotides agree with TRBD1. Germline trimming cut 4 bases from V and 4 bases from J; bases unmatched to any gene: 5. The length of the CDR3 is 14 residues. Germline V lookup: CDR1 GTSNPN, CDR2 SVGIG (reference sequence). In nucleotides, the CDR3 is TGTGCCTGGACCGGGACAGGCTTTAATGAAAAACTGTTTTTT. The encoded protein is CAWTGTGFNEKLFF.

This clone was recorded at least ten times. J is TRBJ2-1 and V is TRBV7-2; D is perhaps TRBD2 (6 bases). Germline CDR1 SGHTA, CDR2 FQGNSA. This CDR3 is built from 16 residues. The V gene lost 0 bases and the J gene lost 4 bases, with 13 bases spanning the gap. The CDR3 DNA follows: TGTGCCAGCAGCTTAGCGCCGACTAGACCATACAATGAGCAGTTCTTC. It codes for CASSLAPTRPYNEQFF.

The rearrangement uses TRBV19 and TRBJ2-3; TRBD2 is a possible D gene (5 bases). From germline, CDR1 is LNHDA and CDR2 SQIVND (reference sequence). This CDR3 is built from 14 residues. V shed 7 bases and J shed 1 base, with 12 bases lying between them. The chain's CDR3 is CASKREWGTDTQYF. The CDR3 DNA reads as TGTGCCAGTAAAAGGGAGTGGGGCACAGATACGCAGTATTTT.

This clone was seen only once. The DNA of the CDR3 is TGTGCCAGCTCACCACTCTCACGGGGGGACACCGGGGAGCTGTTTTTT. Its translation: CASSPLSRGDTGELFF. The chain uses TRBV18 and TRBJ2-2; 7 nucleotides line up with TRBD2. CDR3 length: 16 amino acids. Germline trimming cut 1 base from V and 3 bases from J; bases unmatched to any gene: 5. Looked up from germline, CDR1 is KGHSH and CDR2 is LQKENI. Drawing the rest from reference TRBV18 and TRBJ2-2, the complete variable domain is NAGVMQNPRHLVRRRGQEARLRCSPMKGHSHVYWYRQLPEEGLKFMVYLQKENIIDESGMPKERFSAEFPKEGPSILRIQQVVRGDSAAYFCASSPLSRGDTGELFFGEGSRLTVL.

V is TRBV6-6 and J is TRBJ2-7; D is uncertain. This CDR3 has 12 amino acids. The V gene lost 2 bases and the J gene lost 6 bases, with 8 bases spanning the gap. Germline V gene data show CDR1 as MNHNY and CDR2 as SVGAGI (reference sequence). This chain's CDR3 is CASSYGLREQYF. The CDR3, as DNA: TGTGCCAGCAGTTACGGGCTGCGCGAGCAGTACTTC.

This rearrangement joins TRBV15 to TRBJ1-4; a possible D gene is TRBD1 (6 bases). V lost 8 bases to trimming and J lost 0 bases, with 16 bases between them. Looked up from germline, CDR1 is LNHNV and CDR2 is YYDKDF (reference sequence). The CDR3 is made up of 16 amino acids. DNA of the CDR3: TGTGCCACCGCAGGACAGCTTACATCAACTAATGAAAAACTGTTTTTT. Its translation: CATAGQLTSTNEKLFF.

In DNA, the CDR3 is TGTGCCAGCAGCTTTACTAGCGGGAGGTCCTACGAGCAGTACTTC. Protein sequence: CASSFTSGRSYEQYF. This sequence joins TRBV7-2 and TRBJ2-7; TRBD2 aligns across 12 bases. V gave up 3 bases and J gave up 1 base; unmatched junction bases: 1. This CDR3 spans 15 amino acids. The germline V gene encodes CDR1 SGHTA and CDR2 FQGNSA.

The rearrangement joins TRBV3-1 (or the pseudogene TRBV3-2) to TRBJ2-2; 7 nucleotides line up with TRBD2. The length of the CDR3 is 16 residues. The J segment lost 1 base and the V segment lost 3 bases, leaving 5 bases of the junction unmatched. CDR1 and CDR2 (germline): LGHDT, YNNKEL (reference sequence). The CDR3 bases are TGTGCCAGCAGCCAGACGACTAGCAGGAACACCGGGGAGCTGTTTTTT. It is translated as CASSQTTSRNTGELFF.

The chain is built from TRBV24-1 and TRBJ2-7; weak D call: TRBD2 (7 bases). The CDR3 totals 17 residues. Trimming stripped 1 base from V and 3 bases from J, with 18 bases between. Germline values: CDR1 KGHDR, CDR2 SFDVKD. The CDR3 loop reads CATSDFGRGRYHYEQYF. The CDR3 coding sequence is TGTGCCACCAGTGATTTTGGGCGGGGGCGTTACCACTACGAGCAGTACTTC.